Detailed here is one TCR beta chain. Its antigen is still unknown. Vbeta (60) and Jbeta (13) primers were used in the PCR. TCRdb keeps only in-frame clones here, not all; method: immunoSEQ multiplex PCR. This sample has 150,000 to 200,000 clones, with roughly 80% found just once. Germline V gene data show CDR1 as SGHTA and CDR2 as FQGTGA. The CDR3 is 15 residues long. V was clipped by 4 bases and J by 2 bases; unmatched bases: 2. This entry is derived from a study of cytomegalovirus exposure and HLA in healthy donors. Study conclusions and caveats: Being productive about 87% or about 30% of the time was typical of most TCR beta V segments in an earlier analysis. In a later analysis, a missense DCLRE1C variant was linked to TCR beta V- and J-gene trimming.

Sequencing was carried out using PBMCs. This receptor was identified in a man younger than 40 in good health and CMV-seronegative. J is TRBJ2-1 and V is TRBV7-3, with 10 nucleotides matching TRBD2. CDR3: CASSSGTSAYNEQFF. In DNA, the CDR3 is TGTGCCAGCAGCTCCGGGACTAGCGCCTACAATGAGCAGTTCTTC.